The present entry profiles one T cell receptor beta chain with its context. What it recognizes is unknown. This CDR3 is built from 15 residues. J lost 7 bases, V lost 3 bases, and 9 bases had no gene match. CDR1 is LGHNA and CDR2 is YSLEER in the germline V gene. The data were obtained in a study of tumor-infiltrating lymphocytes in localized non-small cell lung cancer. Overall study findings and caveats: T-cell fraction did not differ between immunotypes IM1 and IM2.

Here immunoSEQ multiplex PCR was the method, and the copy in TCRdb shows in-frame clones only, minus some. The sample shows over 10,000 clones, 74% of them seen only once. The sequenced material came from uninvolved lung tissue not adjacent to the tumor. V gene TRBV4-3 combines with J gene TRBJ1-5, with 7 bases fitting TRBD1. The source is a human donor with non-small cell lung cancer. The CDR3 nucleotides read TGCGCCAGCAGCCAGAGTTGGACAGGTGAACAGCCCCAGCATTTT. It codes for CASSQSWTGEQPQHF.